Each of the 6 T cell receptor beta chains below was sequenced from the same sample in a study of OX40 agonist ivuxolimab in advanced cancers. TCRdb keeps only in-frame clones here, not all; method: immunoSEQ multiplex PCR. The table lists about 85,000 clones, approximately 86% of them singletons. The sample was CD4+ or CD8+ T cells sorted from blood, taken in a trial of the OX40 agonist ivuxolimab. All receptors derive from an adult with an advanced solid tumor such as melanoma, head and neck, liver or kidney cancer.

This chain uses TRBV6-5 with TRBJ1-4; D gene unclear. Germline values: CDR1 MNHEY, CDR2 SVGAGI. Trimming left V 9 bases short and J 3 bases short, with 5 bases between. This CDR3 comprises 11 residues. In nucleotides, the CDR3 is TGTGCCAGTCGTTCTAATGAAAAACTGTTTTTT. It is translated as CASRSNEKLFF.

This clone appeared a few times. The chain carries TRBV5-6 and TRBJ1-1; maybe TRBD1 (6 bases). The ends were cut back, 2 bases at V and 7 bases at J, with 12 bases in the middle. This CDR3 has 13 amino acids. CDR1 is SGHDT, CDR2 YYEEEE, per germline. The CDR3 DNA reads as TGTGCCAGCAGCTTCGGGGGGCAGGGTGAAGCTTTCTTT. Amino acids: CASSFGGQGEAFF. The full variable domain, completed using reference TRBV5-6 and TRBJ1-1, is DAGVTQSPTHLIKTRGQQVTLRCSPKSGHDTVSWYQQALGQGPQFIFQYYEEEERQRGNFPDRFSGHQFPNYSSELNVNALLLGDSALYLCASSFGGQGEAFFGQGTRLTVV.

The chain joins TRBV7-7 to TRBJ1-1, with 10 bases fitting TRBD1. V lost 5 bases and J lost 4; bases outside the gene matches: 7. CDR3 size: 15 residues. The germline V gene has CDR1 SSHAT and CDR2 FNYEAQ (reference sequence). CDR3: CASSPGQGIGTEAFF. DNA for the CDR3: TGTGCCAGCAGCCCGGGACAGGGGATAGGCACTGAAGCTTTCTTT.

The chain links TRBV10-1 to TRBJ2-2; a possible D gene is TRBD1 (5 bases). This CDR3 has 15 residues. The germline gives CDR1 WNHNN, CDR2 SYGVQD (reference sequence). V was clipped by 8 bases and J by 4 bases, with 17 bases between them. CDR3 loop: CASSRRVGSTGELFF. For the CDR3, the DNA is TGCGCCAGCTCCCGCAGGGTGGGGTCCACCGGGGAGCTGTTTTTT.

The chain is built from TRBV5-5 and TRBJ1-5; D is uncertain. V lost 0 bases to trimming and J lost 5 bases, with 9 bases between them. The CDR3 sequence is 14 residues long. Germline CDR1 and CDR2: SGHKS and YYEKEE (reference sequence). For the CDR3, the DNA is TGTGCCAGCAGCTTGGGGGTTGGAGATCAGCCCCAGCATTTT. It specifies CASSLGVGDQPQHF.

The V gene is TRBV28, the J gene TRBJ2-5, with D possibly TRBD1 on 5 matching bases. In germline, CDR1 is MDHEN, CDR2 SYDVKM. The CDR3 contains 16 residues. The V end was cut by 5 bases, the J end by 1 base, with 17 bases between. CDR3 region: CASSTQKGVFQETQYF. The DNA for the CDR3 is TGTGCCAGCAGTACCCAGAAAGGGGTTTTCCAAGAGACCCAGTACTTC.